This T cell receptor (beta chain) stems from a study of CD8 T cells in Susac syndrome. Sequencing targeted TCR beta in T cells from blood (CD8+ and CD4+). Included as multiple sclerosis controls were treatment-naive patients who had stable or active relapsing-remitting disease. CD8+ and CD4+ T cells were negatively isolated; TEMRA cells were FACS-enriched. The RNA, about 0.5 to 1 ug, was put through reverse transcription using random hexamers. TCR beta CDR3 was amplified by immunoSEQ covering 54 Vbeta and 13 Jbeta. TCRdb used MiXCR to reprocess the immunoSEQ multiplex PCR reads, holding one entry per CDR3 protein. The data show 250,000 to 350,000 distinct CDR3 sequences, about 91% seen once. Trimming left V 4 bases short and J 8 bases short, with 13 bases between. The CDR3 runs to 13 residues. Germline CDR1 is SGHKS and CDR2 is YYEKEE (reference sequence).

The sample comprised CD4+ T cells from PBMCs. The J gene is TRBJ2-1, the V gene TRBV5-5; D may correspond to TRBD1 or TRBD2 (5 bases each). This sequence was found in a human donor with multiple sclerosis. Here the CDR3 DNA reads TGTGCCAGCAGCCCCCGGGGCTGGGATGAGCAGTTCTTC. Its translation: CASSPRGWDEQFF. Variable domain in full (rest from reference TRBV5-5 and TRBJ2-1): DAGVTQSPTHLIKTRGQQVTLRCSPISGHKSVSWYQQVLGQGPQFIFQYYEKEERGRGNFPDRFSARQFPNYSSELNVNALLLGDSALYLCASSPRGWDEQFFGPGTRLTVL.